This T cell receptor beta chain was profiled in a study of radiotherapy plus CTLA-4 blockade in lung cancer (dated by TCRdb to the late 2010s). Background for the entire study: Objective responses were observed in 18% of enrolled patients, and disease control was achieved in around 30%. What the work shows at the level of the full study, not this receptor alone: After treatment with radiotherapy and ipilimumab, TCR clones that originated in tumors expanded in peripheral blood. Early dynamic changes in blood T cell clones, together with increased serum interferon-beta after radiation, were reported as the strongest predictors of response.

The study tested focal radiation therapy combined with CTLA-4 blockade (ipilimumab) in patients with chemo-refractory metastatic non-small-cell lung cancer. To prepare the library, the immunoSEQ multiplex PCR assay was applied. This is the immuneACCESS table as TCRdb keeps it, with only in-frame sequences that have V and J called. A part of the clones is gone; compared with another copy, unresolved V genes explain less than half, and the rest is unexplained. Recorded for this sample are about 41,000 clones; roughly three quarters of them occurred a single time. Around 8.3% of the sample is in the top ten clones. CDR1 and CDR2, per the germline V gene (reference sequence), are LNHNV and YYDKDF. The CDR3, cysteine through phenylalanine, is 15 amino acids long. CDR3 DNA only is kept here, 45 bases in frame from base 1. V is clipped by 1 base and J by 2 bases, and the sequence between their germline boundaries is 11 bases long.

Turning to this clone: The antigen it binds to is not known. Per-base quality was not reported, and no clone a single base away is much larger than it.

This TCR was sampled from a human donor with non-small cell lung cancer who had stable disease on radiotherapy plus ipilimumab. The sample here was peripheral blood, taken from a patient treated with radiotherapy plus ipilimumab. The chain links TRBV15 with TRBJ1-1, with no confident D gene call. In nucleotide form, the sequence is TGTGCCACCAGCAGAGTAGCAGGTTTCAACACTGAAGCTTTCTTT. Its product reads: CATSRVAGFNTEAFF.